This T cell receptor beta chain was obtained from a study of OX40 agonist ivuxolimab in advanced cancers. At the level of the study: Three individuals attained partial responses, comprising one hepatocellular carcinoma case and two cutaneous melanoma cases. General study results and limits: Compared with CD4+, CD8+ T cells on average had more expanded clones. In the 0.1 to 3.0 mg/kg range, CD4+ and CD8+ blood T cells had expanded clonally by week 6.

Germline CDR1 and CDR2: SGHAT and FQNNGV. V was pared by 6 bases and J by 1 base, with 16 bases of the junction left unmatched. The CDR3 is made up of 19 amino acids. TCRdb's table, derived via immunoSEQ multiplex PCR, lists solely in-frame clones and lacks some. Of 45,000 or so clones listed, 75% to 85% are singletons. Peripheral blood came from all dose cohorts at three timepoints. Worth noting for this clone: Its target is unknown.

The specimen comprised CD4+ or CD8+ T cells sorted from blood, sampled in a trial of the OX40 agonist ivuxolimab. The sequence derives from an adult with an advanced solid tumor such as melanoma, head and neck, liver or kidney cancer. J is TRBJ2-4 and V is TRBV11-2, with 9 bases identical to TRBD1. The CDR3 here is CASRTPPGQGGEAKNIQYF. The CDR3 nucleotides are TGTGCCAGCAGAACACCCCCGGGACAGGGCGGTGAGGCCAAAAACATTCAGTACTTC.